This TCR beta chain was profiled in a study of CD8 T cells in Susac syndrome. Whole-study results and caveats: In TEMRA cells and active patients, CD8+ clonal expansion in Susac reached its peak. Susac-specific public clones were found in both the total CD8+ and the CD8+ TEMRA repertoires, with over 15 in the former and several in the latter.

For this clonotype: Its antigen remains unknown.

Looked up from germline, CDR1 is SGHRS and CDR2 is YFSETQ. The germline V and J ends were trimmed by 2 bases and 1 base, with 12 bases remaining between them. The CDR3 consists of 15 residues. The diagnostic criteria were recently defined, and patients with Susac syndrome met them for definite or probable disease. Random hexamers were used to reverse transcribe an amount of roughly 0.45 to 1 ug RNA. Using its own MiXCR run on the immunoSEQ multiplex PCR reads, TCRdb lists one record per CDR3 protein. The sample consists of around 80,000 distinct CDR3 sequences, approximately 94% of them appearing once.

Sequencing was performed on CD8+ T cells from PBMCs. The receptor was isolated from a human donor with Susac syndrome. V is TRBV5-1 and J is TRBJ1-1, with D perhaps TRBD1 (5 bases). Here the CDR3 DNA reads TGCGCCAGCAGCTTAGGTGGGCAGGGGAACACTGAAGCTTTCTTT. Its protein is CASSLGGQGNTEAFF. Using reference TRBV5-1 and TRBJ1-1 for the parts outside the CDR3, the full variable domain is KAGVTQTPRYLIKTRGQQVTLSCSPISGHRSVSWYQQTPGQGLQFLFEYFSETQRNKGNFPGRFSGRQFSNSRSEMNVSTLELGDSALYLCASSLGGQGNTEAFFGQGTRLTVV.